The sequence of this T cell receptor (beta chain) was determined in a study of cytomegalovirus exposure and HLA in healthy donors. Study-level results: In most subjects, TCR beta sequences reportedly gave accurate predictions of HLA-A and HLA-B alleles.

The J segment lost 2 bases and the V segment lost 7 bases, leaving 10 bases of the junction unmatched. Germline V gives CDR1 SNHLY, CDR2 FYNNEI. This CDR3 comprises 15 residues. 13 Jbeta primers and 60 Vbeta primers were used for the PCR. Libraries were prepared by immunoSEQ multiplex PCR; TCRdb keeps only in-frame clonotypes and omits some of them. The data hold around 210,000 clones, with about 85% observed a single time. As regards this clone: The antigen remains undetermined.

V usage is TRBV2 and J usage is TRBJ2-7; 8 bases are a match to TRBD2. The sequence was obtained from a girl aged 2 to 10 in good health and CMV-seronegative. Sequencing used PBMCs. The CDR3 DNA is TGTGCCAGCATTTTCTCAGGGCGGGGGGCCTACGAGCAGTACTTC. Encoded protein: CASIFSGRGAYEQYF.